What follows is one T cell receptor (beta chain) and its context. The data were taken from a study of blood T cells in healthy people across ages. With V trimmed by 6 bases and J by 7 bases, 13 bases remained unmatched. Per the germline V gene, CDR1 is MDHEN and CDR2 is SYDVKM. This CDR3 comprises 16 residues. Using a J-beta primer mix together with a sample-barcoded 5' primer, a second PCR was run for about 6 to 12 cycles. TCRdb used MiXCR to reprocess the 5' RACE reads, holding one entry per CDR3 protein. The sample consists of around 1,000,000 distinct CDR3 sequences, around 25% of them appearing once. The sample, approximately 10 milliliters of peripheral blood, was drawn from each donor. This sample was also put to use in a study of T cells of mothers and their children.

This receptor was taken from a girl aged 2-10 years in good health. The material sequenced was blood. The chain joins TRBV28 to TRBJ1-3; 9 nucleotides align to TRBD1. CDR3 nucleotide sequence: TGTGCCAGCAGACCGAGGGGGACAGGGACTCTCAACACCATATATTTT. Amino acid sequence: CASRPRGTGTLNTIYF.